These 21 T cell receptor beta chains were sequenced from one sample in a study of vaccination and CD4 T cells after COVID-19. What these receptors recognize is not known. Treatment noted: roughly ten-day PBMC culture with coronavirus spike peptide pools or control peptides (ViraFEST assay). With the Oncomine TCR Beta short-read assay, DNA from cultured CD4+ T cells was sequenced. MiXCR, applied by TCRdb to the PCR reads, yields one record per CDR3 protein. The table includes some 16,000 distinct CDR3 sequences, 44% detected once. The sequencing used CD4+ T cells from blood, cultured in vitro, collected after SARS-CoV-2 vaccination. The receptors derive from a human donor who had recovered from COVID-19.

This clonotype is judged large. The chain uses TRBV7-8 and TRBJ2-5, with 16 bases that match TRBD2. V gave up 5 bases and J gave up 5 bases; unmatched junction bases: 2. Germline V gene sequence: CDR1 SGHVS, CDR2 FQNEAQ. The CDR3 has 15 residues. The CDR3 bases are TGTGCCAGCAGCCCGGGACTAGCGGGAGGGGAGACCCAGTACTTC. Translation: CASSPGLAGGETQYF.

The CDR3 is CASSRTGTVESPLHF. The CDR3, as DNA: TGTGCCAGCAGCCGAACCGGGACAGTGGAATCACCCCTCCACTTT. The genes are TRBV5-5 and TRBJ1-6; TRBD1 aligns across 7 bases. This CDR3 region has 15 residues. CDR1 is SGHKS and CDR2 is YYEKEE in the germline V gene (reference sequence). Trimming removed 4 bases from V and 10 bases from J; junction bases left unmatched: 11.

The chain uses TRBV20-1 and TRBJ2-7, with D perhaps TRBD2 (6 bases). Trimming shortened V by 2 bases and J by 0 bases, and 14 bases separated the two germline ends. Germline lookup yields CDR1 DFQATT and CDR2 SNEGSKA (reference sequence). The CDR3 consists of 15 residues. CDR3 sequence (DNA): TGCAGTGCTAGACAGGTTGGAGCGGGCTCCTACGAGCAGTACTTC. Translation gives CSARQVGAGSYEQYF.

The rearrangement uses TRBV7-3 and TRBJ2-6; D is undetermined. Trimming removed 2 bases at V and 0 bases at J, with 8 bases between. The CDR3 is made up of 16 amino acids. From germline, CDR1 is SGHTA and CDR2 FQGTGA. CDR3 amino acids: CASSLPGSSGANVLTF. The CDR3 bases are TGTGCCAGCAGCTTACCCGGATCCTCTGGGGCCAACGTCCTGACTTTC. Variable domain in full (rest from reference TRBV7-3 and TRBJ2-6): GAGVSQTPSNKVTEKGKYVELRCDPISGHTALYWYRQSLGQGPEFLIYFQGTGAADDSGLPNDRFFAVRPEGSVSTLKIQRTERGDSAVYLCASSLPGSSGANVLTFGAGSRLTVL.

This clonotype appeared a few times. The V and J genes are TRBV7-2 and TRBJ2-2; 7 bases are shared with TRBD1. CDR1 is SGHTA, CDR2 FQGNSA, per germline. V dropped 3 bases and J dropped 5; count of bases not matched to a gene: 3. The CDR3 extends over 14 amino acids. Here the CDR3 reads CASSFGDRTGELFF. The CDR3 nucleotides are TGTGCCAGCAGCTTCGGGGACAGAACCGGGGAGCTGTTTTTT.

J is TRBJ2-7 and V is TRBV5-4; either TRBD1 or TRBD2 may fit D (5 bases each). Per the germline V gene, CDR1 is SGHNT and CDR2 is YYREEE (reference sequence). V was cut by 4 bases and J by 1 base, with 9 bases left in between. The CDR3 runs 13 residues. The CDR3 reads CASSGGPSYEQYF. CDR3 DNA: TGTGCCAGCAGCGGGGGTCCTTCCTACGAGCAGTACTTC. The entire variable domain, with the rest obtained from reference TRBV5-4 and TRBJ2-7, is as follows: ETGVTQSPTHLIKTRGQQVTLRCSSQSGHNTVSWYQQALGQGPQFIFQYYREEENGRGNFPPRFSGLQFPNYSSELNVNALELDDSALYLCASSGGPSYEQYFGPGTRLTVT.

The chain carries TRBV6-4 and TRBJ2-1; TRBD1 might be the D (5 bases). The CDR3 extends over 13 amino acids. Germline CDR1 is MRHNA and CDR2 is SNTAGT. V lost 0 bases to trimming and J lost 5 bases, with 5 bases between them. CDR3 amino acids: CASSDSDNNEQFF. CDR3 sequence (DNA): TGTGCCAGCAGTGACTCGGACAACAATGAGCAGTTCTTC.

V and J are TRBV6-5 and TRBJ1-6; D is undetermined. Germline CDR1 reads MNHEY; CDR2 reads SVGAGI. Trimming took off 4 bases at V and 0 bases at J, with 7 bases between the two ends. CDR3 size: 15 residues. CDR3: CASSFRGSYNSPLHF. DNA for the CDR3: TGTGCCAGCAGTTTTCGGGGCTCCTATAATTCACCCCTCCACTTT.

This clonotype appeared a few times. This chain connects TRBV5-4 to TRBJ2-5, with D possibly TRBD1 on 6 matching bases. The CDR3 runs 15 residues. Germline loops: CDR1 SGHNT, CDR2 YYREEE (reference sequence). V lost 0 bases, J lost 5 bases, and 14 bases lay in between. The DNA for the CDR3 is TGTGCCAGCAGCTTGGGAGGGGCCCAGGGGGAGACCCAGTACTTC. Translated: CASSLGGAQGETQYF. Together with reference TRBV5-4 and TRBJ2-5, the CDR3 gives the full variable domain: ETGVTQSPTHLIKTRGQQVTLRCSSQSGHNTVSWYQQALGQGPQFIFQYYREEENGRGNFPPRFSGLQFPNYSSELNVNALELDDSALYLCASSLGGAQGETQYFGPGTRLLVL.

The V gene is TRBV10-1, the J gene TRBJ2-3, with TRBD2 identical over 13 bases. J lost 6 bases, V lost 8 bases, and 29 bases had no gene match. Germline CDR1 reads WNHNN; CDR2 reads SYGVQD (reference sequence). This CDR3 has 22 amino acids. CDR3: CASHLFGVGTSGIGDTSDTQYF. The CDR3 DNA is TGCGCCAGCCACTTGTTCGGGGTTGGGACTAGCGGGATTGGGGACACATCCGATACGCAGTATTTT.

Judged by abundance, this clonotype is medium-sized. The chain couples TRBV7-9 to TRBJ2-4; tentative D call: TRBD2 (5 bases). Germline lookup yields CDR1 SEHNR and CDR2 FQNEAQ (reference sequence). The CDR3 is 12 residues long. Trimming left V 3 bases short and J 5 bases short, with 5 bases between. CDR3 sequence (DNA): TGTGCCAGCAGCTTGCGGGAAAACATTCAGTACTTC. As protein: CASSLRENIQYF.

This clonotype is termed medium-sized. The V gene is TRBV6-1, the J gene TRBJ2-7; D is tentatively TRBD1 or TRBD2 (5 bases each). This CDR3 region has 14 residues. V was clipped by 4 bases and J by 5 bases, with 15 bases between them. Germline loops: CDR1 MNHNS, CDR2 SASEGT. This CDR3 reads CASSGAGAEHEQYF. In DNA form, the CDR3 reads TGTGCCAGCAGTGGCGCCGGGGCCGAGCACGAGCAGTACTTC.

This chain connects TRBV20-1 to TRBJ1-2; D is perhaps TRBD1 (5 bases). The CDR3 has 18 amino acids. Germline CDR1 reads DFQATT; CDR2 reads SNEGSKA (reference sequence). Trimming shortened V by 0 bases and J by 4 bases, and 24 bases separated the two germline ends. The CDR3 DNA is TGCAGTGCTAGAGAGTGGAGACCAAGGATGGGGGAAGGCTATGGCTACACCTTC. The encoded protein is CSAREWRPRMGEGYGYTF.

This clonotype was seen a few times. The rearrangement uses TRBV15 and TRBJ2-5, with TRBD1 identical over 10 bases. CDR1 is LNHNV, CDR2 YYDKDF, per germline (reference sequence). The CDR3 runs 15 residues. V lost 5 bases to trimming and J lost 4 bases; unmatched junction nucleotides: 7. The DNA for the CDR3 is TGTGCCACCAGCGGTAGACAGGGGGCTGGAGAGACCCAGTACTTC. It specifies CATSGRQGAGETQYF.

This clonotype has a handful of counts. The chain combines TRBV7-2 with TRBJ2-3; 7 bases are a match to TRBD1. CDR1 and CDR2 from the germline V gene are SGHTA and FQGNSA. V shed 0 bases and J 7 bases; nucleotides not matched to a gene: 7. The CDR3 runs to 15 residues. DNA for the CDR3: TGTGCCAGCAGCTTAGCCTTGGGACAGACTAATACGCAGTATTTT. Translation: CASSLALGQTNTQYF.

The V gene is TRBV29-1, the J gene TRBJ2-4; 8 bases match TRBD1. The V segment lost 7 bases and the J segment 8 bases; nucleotides outside the gene matches: 7. There are 12 residues in the CDR3. The V gene's germline CDR1 is SQVTM and CDR2 ANQGSEA. The DNA for the CDR3 is TGCAGCGGGACAGGGACAGGAGACATTCAGTACTTC. As protein: CSGTGTGDIQYF. Filled out from reference TRBV29-1 and TRBJ2-4, the complete variable domain reads SAVISQKPSRDICQRGTSLTIQCQVDSQVTMMFWYRQQPGQSLTLIATANQGSEATYESGFVIDKFPISRPNLTFSTLTVSNMSPEDSSIYLCSGTGTGDIQYFGAGTRLSVL.

This sequence joins TRBV7-8 and TRBJ1-1, with D unresolved. Germline CDR1 reads SGHVS; CDR2 reads FQNEAQ. The CDR3 runs to 15 residues. Trimming removed 5 bases from V and 0 bases from J, with 13 bases in between. CDR3 amino acids: CASSTRDFMNTEAFF. Here the CDR3 DNA reads TGTGCCAGCAGCACACGGGATTTTATGAACACTGAAGCTTTCTTT.

The V call is TRBV7-2, the J call TRBJ2-3; D possibly corresponds to TRBD1 (5 bases). CDR1 SGHTA and CDR2 FQGNSA come from the germline V gene. The CDR3 extends over 14 amino acids. V gave up 5 bases and J gave up 2 bases, with 11 bases separating them. As DNA, the CDR3 is TGTGCCAGCAGCGGACAAGGTCTCACAGATACGCAGTATTTT. Translating it yields CASSGQGLTDTQYF.

This clonotype was observed a few times. The chain has TRBV20-1 and TRBJ2-5; D remains unclear. The V gene's germline CDR1 is DFQATT and CDR2 SNEGSKA (reference sequence). This CDR3 comprises 13 residues. Trimming pared 8 bases from V and 3 bases from J, leaving 16 bases between. The CDR3 spells CSSVLGAKETQYF. The CDR3 DNA reads TGCAGTTCGGTGTTGGGCGCTAAAGAGACCCAGTACTTC.

This chain uses TRBV25-1 with TRBJ1-5; 7 positions agree with TRBD1. The CDR3 length is 14 residues. J gave up 6 bases and V 3 bases, and 5 bases lay outside the gene matches. The germline CDR1 and CDR2 sequences are MGHDK and SYGVNS. The CDR3 here is CASSEHRGGQPQHF. Here the CDR3 DNA reads TGTGCCAGCAGTGAGCACAGGGGAGGTCAGCCCCAGCATTTT.

The V and J genes are TRBV20-1 and TRBJ1-5, with TRBD1 as a possible D gene (5 bases). The CDR3 consists of 13 residues. Trimming removed 6 bases from V and 5 bases from J, with 14 bases in between. Looked up from germline, CDR1 is DFQATT and CDR2 is SNEGSKA (reference sequence). The CDR3 sequence is CSARRQNYQPQHF. CDR3 bases: TGCAGTGCCAGGCGACAGAACTATCAGCCCCAGCATTTT.